This section outlines one T cell receptor beta chain sequence together with its context. Antigen: not known. V lost 3 bases and J lost 8; bases outside the gene matches: 8. Germline V gene lookup returns CDR1 SQVTM and CDR2 ANQGSEA. CDR3 length: 14 amino acids. TCRdb reanalysed the reads using MiXCR and keeps one entry per CDR3 protein. Here the sample spans some 800,000 distinct CDR3 sequences, approximately 32% being singletons. This entry comes from a study of T cell repertoires in cytomegalovirus infection. Study-level background: Well-studied HLA-B-restricted epitopes and recently identified HLA-C-restricted epitopes of CMV were both used in the study. The public TCR beta signatures pointed to both CMV infection and matching HLA type.

Study-wide findings and caveats: Dominating the ex vivo response were HLA-C-restricted CMV-specific TCR beta clonotypes.

The input for sequencing was cultured CD8+ T cells from PBMCs, taken from culture after CMV antigen stimulation. The sequence was collected from a human donor in good health (CMV status not recorded). Some clones in this sample may be carry-over from other donors' samples. The chain uses TRBV29-1 and TRBJ1-2; TRBD1 agrees at 11 bases. This CDR3 is CSVETRTGGTGYTF. The CDR3 nucleotides read TGCAGCGTTGAGACCCGGACAGGGGGCACCGGCTACACCTTC.